This T cell receptor beta chain was sequenced in a study of somatic mutations in cytotoxic T cells in rheumatoid arthritis. Points from the study as a whole: Relative to age-matched healthy controls, rheumatoid arthritis patients did not differ significantly in CD8+ T-cell clonality. What antigens the expanded CD8+ clones targeted remained unknown. Healthy controls showed no age-related rise in CD8+ clonality, whereas rheumatoid arthritis patients did.

Trimming removed 1 base from V and 10 bases from J, with 14 bases in between. Germline V gene lookup returns CDR1 SEHNR and CDR2 FQNEAQ (reference sequence). The CDR3 length is 14 residues. As for this clone: Its antigen is unknown.

Study processing details: Patient-derived CD8+ clones with a size above 1% showed rare matches to published virus-specific TCRB sequences. Only in-frame clones appear in the TCRdb table, and some are missing; sequencing was by immunoSEQ multiplex PCR. V, J and clone size are taken as reported in that table, and D and trimming were inferred from the DNA itself. Seen here are about 15,000 clones, 65% to 85% observed once, and the top ten hold 15% to 20%. Sequencing was done on a sample of CD8+ T cells sorted from blood. The J gene is TRBJ2-1, the V gene TRBV7-9; possibly TRBD2 for D (7 bases). The sequence derives from an adult with rheumatoid arthritis. Here the CDR3 reads CASSLGGGLGEQFF. In nucleotides, the CDR3 is TGTGCCAGCAGCTTAGGGGGGGGGCTAGGCGAGCAGTTCTTC.